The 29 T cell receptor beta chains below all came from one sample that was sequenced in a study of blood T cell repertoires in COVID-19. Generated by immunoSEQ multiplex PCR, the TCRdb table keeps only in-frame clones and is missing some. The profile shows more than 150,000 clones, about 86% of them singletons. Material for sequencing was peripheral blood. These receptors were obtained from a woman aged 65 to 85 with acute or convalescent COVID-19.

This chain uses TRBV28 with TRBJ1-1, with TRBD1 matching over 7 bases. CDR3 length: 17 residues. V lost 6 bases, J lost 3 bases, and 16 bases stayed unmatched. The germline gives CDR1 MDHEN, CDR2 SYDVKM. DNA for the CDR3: TGTGCCAGCAGGCGCCCGACAGGGAGAGGGCTGGACACTGAAGCTTTCTTT. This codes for CASRRPTGRGLDTEAFF.

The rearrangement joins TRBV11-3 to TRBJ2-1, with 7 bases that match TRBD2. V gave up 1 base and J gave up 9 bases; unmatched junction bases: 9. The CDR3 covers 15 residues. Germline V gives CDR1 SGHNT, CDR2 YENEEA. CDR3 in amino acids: CASSLGVGGRGEQFF. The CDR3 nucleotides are TGTGCCAGCAGCTTAGGTGTCGGGGGGAGGGGTGAGCAGTTCTTC.

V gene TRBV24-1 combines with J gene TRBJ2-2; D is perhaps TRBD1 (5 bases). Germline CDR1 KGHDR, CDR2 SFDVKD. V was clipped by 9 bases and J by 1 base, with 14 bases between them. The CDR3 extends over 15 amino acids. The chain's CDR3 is CATQGTSKNTGELFF. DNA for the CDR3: TGTGCCACCCAGGGAACATCAAAGAACACCGGGGAGCTGTTTTTT.

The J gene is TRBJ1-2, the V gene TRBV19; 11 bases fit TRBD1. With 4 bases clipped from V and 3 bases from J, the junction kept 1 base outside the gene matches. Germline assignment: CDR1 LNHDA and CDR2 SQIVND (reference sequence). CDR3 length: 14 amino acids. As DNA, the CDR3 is TGTGCCAGTAGTAGGACAGGGGGCGACTATGGCTACACCTTC. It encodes CASSRTGGDYGYTF.

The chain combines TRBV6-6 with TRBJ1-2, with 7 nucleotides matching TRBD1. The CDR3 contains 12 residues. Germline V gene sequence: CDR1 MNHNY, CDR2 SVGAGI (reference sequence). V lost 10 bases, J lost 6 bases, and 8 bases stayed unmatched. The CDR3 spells CATAAQGDGYTF. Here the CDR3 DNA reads TGTGCCACCGCCGCCCAGGGGGATGGCTACACCTTC.

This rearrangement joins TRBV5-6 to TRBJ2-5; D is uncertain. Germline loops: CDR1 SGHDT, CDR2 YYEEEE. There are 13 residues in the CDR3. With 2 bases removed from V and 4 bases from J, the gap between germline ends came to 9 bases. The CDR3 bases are TGTGCCAGCAGCTTAGCCGTTTTAGAGACCCAGTACTTC. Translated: CASSLAVLETQYF.

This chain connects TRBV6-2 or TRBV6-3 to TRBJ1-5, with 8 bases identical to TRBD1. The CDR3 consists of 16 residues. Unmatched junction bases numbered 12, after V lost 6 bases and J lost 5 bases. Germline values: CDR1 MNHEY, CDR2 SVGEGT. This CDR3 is CASSQAVSGGDQPQHF. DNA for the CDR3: TGTGCCAGCAGCCAGGCAGTGTCAGGGGGCGATCAGCCCCAGCATTTT.

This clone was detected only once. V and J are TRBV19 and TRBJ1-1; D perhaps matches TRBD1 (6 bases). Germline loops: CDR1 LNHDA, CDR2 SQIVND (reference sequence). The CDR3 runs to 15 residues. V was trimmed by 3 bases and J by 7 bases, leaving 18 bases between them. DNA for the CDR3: TGTGCCAGTAGTATTGGACAGAATTTACCCAATGAAGCTTTCTTT. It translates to CASSIGQNLPNEAFF.

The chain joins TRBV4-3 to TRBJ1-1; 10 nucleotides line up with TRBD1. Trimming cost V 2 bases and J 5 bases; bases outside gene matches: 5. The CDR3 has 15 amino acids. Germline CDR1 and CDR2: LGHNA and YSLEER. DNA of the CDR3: TGCGCCAGCAGCCAAAACCCGGGACAGGGGACTGAAGCTTTCTTT. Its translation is CASSQNPGQGTEAFF.

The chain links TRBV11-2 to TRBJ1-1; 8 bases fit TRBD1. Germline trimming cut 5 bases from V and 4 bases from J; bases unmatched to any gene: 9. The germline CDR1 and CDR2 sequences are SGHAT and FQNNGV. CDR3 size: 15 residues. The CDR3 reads CASSQIGQGGTEAFF. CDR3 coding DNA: TGTGCCAGCAGCCAGATCGGACAGGGTGGCACTGAAGCTTTCTTT. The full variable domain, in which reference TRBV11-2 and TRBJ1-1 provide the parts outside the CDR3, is EAGVAQSPRYKIIEKRQSVAFWCNPISGHATLYWYQQILGQGPKLLIQFQNNGVVDDSQLPKDRFSAERLKGVDSTLKIQPAKLEDSAVYLCASSQIGQGGTEAFFGQGTRLTVV.

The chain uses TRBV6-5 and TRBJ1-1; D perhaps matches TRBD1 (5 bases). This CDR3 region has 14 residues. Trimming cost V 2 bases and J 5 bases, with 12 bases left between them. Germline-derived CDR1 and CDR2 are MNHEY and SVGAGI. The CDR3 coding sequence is TGTGCCAGCAGTTACGGTCCGGGGGTGACTGAAGCTTTCTTT. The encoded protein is CASSYGPGVTEAFF.

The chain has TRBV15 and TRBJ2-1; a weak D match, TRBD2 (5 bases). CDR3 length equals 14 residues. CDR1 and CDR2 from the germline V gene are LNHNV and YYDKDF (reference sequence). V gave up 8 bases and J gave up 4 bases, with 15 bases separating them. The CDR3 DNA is TGTGCCACCGGAGAGGGAGAACAGTACAATGAGCAGTTCTTC. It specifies CATGEGEQYNEQFF. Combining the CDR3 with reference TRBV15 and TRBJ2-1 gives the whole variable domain DAMVIQNPRYQVTQFGKPVTLSCSQTLNHNVMYWYQQKSSQAPKLLFHYYDKDFNNEADTPDNFQSRRPNTSFCFLDIRSPGLGDTAMYLCATGEGEQYNEQFFGPGTRLTVL.

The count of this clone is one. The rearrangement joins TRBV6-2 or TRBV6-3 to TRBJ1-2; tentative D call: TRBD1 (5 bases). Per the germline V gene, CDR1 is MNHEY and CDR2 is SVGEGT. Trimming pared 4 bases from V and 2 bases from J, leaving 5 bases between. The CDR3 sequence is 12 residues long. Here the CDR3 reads CASSSGNYGYTF. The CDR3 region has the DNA TGTGCCAGCAGTTCAGGGAACTATGGCTACACCTTC.

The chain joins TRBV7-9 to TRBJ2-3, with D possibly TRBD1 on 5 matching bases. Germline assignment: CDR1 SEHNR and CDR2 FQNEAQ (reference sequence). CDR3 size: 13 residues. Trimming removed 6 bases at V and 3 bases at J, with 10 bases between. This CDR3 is CASSPRETDTQYF. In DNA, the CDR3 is TGTGCCAGCAGTCCCAGGGAAACAGATACGCAGTATTTT.

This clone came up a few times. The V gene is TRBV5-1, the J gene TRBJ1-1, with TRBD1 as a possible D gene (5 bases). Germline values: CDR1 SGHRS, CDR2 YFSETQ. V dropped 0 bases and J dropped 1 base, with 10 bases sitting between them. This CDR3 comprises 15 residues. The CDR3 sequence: CASSLAGTQNTEAFF. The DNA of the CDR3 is TGCGCCAGCAGCTTGGCCGGGACTCAGAACACTGAAGCTTTCTTT.

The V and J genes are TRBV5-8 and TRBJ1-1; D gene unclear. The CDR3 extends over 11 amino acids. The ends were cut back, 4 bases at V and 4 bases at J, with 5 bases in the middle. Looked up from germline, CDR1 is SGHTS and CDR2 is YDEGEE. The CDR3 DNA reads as TGTGCCAGCAGCCGTGTCACTGAAGCTTTCTTT. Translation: CASSRVTEAFF.

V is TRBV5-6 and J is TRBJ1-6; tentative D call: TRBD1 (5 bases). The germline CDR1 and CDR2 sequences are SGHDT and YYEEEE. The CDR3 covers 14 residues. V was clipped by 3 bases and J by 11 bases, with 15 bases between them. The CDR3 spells CASSSKIRATPLHF. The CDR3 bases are TGTGCCAGCAGCTCGAAAATCAGGGCGACACCCCTCCACTTT.

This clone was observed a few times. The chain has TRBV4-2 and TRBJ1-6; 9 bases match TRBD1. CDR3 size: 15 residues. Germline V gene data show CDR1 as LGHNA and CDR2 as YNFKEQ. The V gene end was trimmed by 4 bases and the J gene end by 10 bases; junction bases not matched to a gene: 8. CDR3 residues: CASSLDGTGKSPLHF. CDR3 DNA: TGTGCCAGCAGCCTAGACGGGACAGGGAAATCACCCCTCCACTTT.

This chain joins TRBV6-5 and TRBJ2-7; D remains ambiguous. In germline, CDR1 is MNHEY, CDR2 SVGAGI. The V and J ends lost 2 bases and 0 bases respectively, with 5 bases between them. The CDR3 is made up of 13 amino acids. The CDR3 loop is CASSYQDSYEQYF. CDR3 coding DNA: TGTGCCAGCAGTTACCAGGACTCCTACGAGCAGTACTTC.

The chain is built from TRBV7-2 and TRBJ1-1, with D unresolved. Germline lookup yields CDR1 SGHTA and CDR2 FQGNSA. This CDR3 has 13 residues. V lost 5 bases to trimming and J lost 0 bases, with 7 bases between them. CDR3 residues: CASSPQMNTEAFF. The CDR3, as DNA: TGTGCCAGCAGCCCGCAGATGAACACTGAAGCTTTCTTT. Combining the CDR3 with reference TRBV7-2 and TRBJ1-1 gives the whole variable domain GAGVSQSPSNKVTEKGKDVELRCDPISGHTALYWYRQSLGQGLEFLIYFQGNSAPDKSGLPSDRFSAERTGGSVSTLTIQRTQQEDSAVYLCASSPQMNTEAFFGQGTRLTVV.

The CDR3 region is CASSSGLAGLTQYF. CDR3 in DNA: TGTGCCAGCAGCTCCGGGCTAGCGGGTTTGACGCAGTATTTT. The J gene is TRBJ2-3, the V gene TRBV5-6; 8 bases fit TRBD2. This CDR3 region has 14 residues. Germline V gene lookup returns CDR1 SGHDT and CDR2 YYEEEE. V shed 3 bases and J 9 bases; nucleotides not matched to a gene: 9. Full variable domain (outside the CDR3, taken from reference TRBV5-6 and TRBJ2-3): DAGVTQSPTHLIKTRGQQVTLRCSPKSGHDTVSWYQQALGQGPQFIFQYYEEEERQRGNFPDRFSGHQFPNYSSELNVNALLLGDSALYLCASSSGLAGLTQYFGPGTRLTVL.

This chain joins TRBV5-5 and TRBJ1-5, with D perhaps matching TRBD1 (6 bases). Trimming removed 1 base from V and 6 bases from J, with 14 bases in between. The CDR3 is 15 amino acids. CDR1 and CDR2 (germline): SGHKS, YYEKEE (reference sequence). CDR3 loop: CASSLRQEGRQPQHF. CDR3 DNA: TGTGCCAGCAGCTTGAGACAGGAAGGTCGTCAGCCCCAGCATTTT. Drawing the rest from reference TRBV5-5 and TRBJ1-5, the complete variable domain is DAGVTQSPTHLIKTRGQQVTLRCSPISGHKSVSWYQQVLGQGPQFIFQYYEKEERGRGNFPDRFSARQFPNYSSELNVNALLLGDSALYLCASSLRQEGRQPQHFGDGTRLSIL.

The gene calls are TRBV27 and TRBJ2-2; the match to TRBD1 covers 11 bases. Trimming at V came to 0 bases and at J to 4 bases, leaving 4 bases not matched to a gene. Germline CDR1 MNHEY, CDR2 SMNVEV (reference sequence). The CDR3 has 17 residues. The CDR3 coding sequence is TGTGCCAGCAGTTTATCATCGGGGACAGGGGGCACCGGGGAGCTGTTTTTT. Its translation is CASSLSSGTGGTGELFF.

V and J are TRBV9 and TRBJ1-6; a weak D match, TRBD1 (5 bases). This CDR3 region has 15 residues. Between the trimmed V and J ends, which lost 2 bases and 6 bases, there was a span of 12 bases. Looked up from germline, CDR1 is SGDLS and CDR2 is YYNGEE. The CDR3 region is CASSVTETSNSPLHF. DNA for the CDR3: TGTGCCAGCAGCGTGACAGAGACGTCTAATTCACCCCTCCACTTT.

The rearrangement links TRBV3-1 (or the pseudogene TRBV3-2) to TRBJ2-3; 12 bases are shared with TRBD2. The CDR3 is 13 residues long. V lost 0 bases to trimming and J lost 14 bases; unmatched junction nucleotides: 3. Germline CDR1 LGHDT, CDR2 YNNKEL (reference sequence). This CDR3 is CASSQDGGLAGYF. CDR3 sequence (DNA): TGTGCCAGCAGCCAAGATGGGGGACTAGCGGGGTATTTT.

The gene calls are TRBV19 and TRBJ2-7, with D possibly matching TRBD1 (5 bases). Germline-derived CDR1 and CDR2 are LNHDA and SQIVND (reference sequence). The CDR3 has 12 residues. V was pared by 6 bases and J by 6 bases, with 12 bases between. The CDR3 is CASSTPRGEQYF. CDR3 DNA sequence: TGTGCCAGTAGCACACCTAGGGGCGAGCAGTACTTC.

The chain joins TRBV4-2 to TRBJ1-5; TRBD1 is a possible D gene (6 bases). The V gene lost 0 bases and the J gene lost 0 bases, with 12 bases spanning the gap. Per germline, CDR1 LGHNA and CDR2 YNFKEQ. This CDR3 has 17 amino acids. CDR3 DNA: TGTGCCAGCAGCCAAGAGGAACAGGGTCATAGCAATCAGCCCCAGCATTTT. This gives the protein CASSQEEQGHSNQPQHF.

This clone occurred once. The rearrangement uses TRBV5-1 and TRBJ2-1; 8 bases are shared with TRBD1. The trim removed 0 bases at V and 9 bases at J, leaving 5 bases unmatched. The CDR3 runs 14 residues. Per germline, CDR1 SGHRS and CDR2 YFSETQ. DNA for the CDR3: TGCGCCAGCAGCTTGGCGGACAGGGTTAGTGAGCAGTTCTTC. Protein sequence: CASSLADRVSEQFF.

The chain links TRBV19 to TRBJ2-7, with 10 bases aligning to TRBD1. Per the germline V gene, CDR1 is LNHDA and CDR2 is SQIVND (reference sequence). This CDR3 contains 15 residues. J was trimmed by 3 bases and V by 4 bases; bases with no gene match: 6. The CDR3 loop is CASSRTGTGVYEQYF. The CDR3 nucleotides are TGTGCCAGTAGTAGAACCGGGACAGGGGTCTACGAGCAGTACTTC.